Below are 16 T cell receptor beta chains sequenced from a single sample in a study of T cells after yellow fever vaccination. TCRdb reprocessed the 5' RACE reads with MiXCR, giving one entry per CDR3 protein. The table has about 320,000 distinct CDR3 sequences, 4% to 5.5% seen once; the top ten hold roughly 21%. Sequences were derived from PBMCs, sampled 15 days after the yellow fever booster vaccination. The source is a man aged 18 to 30 who received the YFV17D yellow fever vaccine.

This clonotype was observed at least ten times. The chain combines TRBV20-1 with TRBJ2-2, with 7 bases that match TRBD2. Germline values: CDR1 DFQATT, CDR2 SNEGSKA (reference sequence). The V gene end was trimmed by 5 bases and the J gene end by 4 bases; junction bases not matched to a gene: 10. This CDR3 comprises 15 residues. The CDR3 coding sequence is TGCAGTGCTCCAGCCAGCGGGGTTGGCACCGGGGAGCTGTTTTTT. Translated, it gives CSAPASGVGTGELFF.

This clonotype was counted between two and nine times. The chain recombines TRBV19 with TRBJ2-1; D possibly corresponds to TRBD2 (6 bases). Germline V gene sequence: CDR1 LNHDA, CDR2 SQIVND (reference sequence). V lost 1 base and J lost 8, with 9 bases in between. CDR3 length: 13 residues. The CDR3, as DNA: TGTGCCAGTAGTATAGGGTCTAGCGATGAGCAGTTCTTC. Translating gives CASSIGSSDEQFF.

DNA for the CDR3: TGTGCCAGCAGTGTCCCCCGACTGGATCGTTACAATGAGCAGTTCTTC. Residues: CASSVPRLDRYNEQFF. The rearrangement links TRBV6-1 to TRBJ2-1; D remains ambiguous. There are 16 residues in the CDR3. Germline V gene data show CDR1 as MNHNS and CDR2 as SASEGT. Between the trimmed V and J ends, which lost 4 bases and 4 bases, there was a span of 17 bases.

This clonotype was counted between two and nine times. The gene calls are TRBV6-1 and TRBJ2-3, with D unclear. CDR1 is MNHNS, CDR2 SASEGT, per germline. The CDR3 loop spans 17 amino acids. V dropped 4 bases and J dropped 2 bases, with 19 bases sitting between them. CDR3 sequence reads: CASSGGNSMGFTDTQYF. The CDR3 nucleotides are TGTGCCAGCAGTGGCGGAAATAGCATGGGGTTCACAGATACGCAGTATTTT.

This clonotype was observed many times. The V call is TRBV7-9, the J call TRBJ1-1; D gene unclear. Per germline, CDR1 SEHNR and CDR2 FQNEAQ (reference sequence). The CDR3 spans 18 residues. Trimming took off 2 bases at V and 3 bases at J, with 22 bases between the two ends. The CDR3 DNA is TGTGCCAGCAGCTTAATAGGCAGCGGTTGGGGTTTGGACACTGAAGCTTTCTTT. This translates into CASSLIGSGWGLDTEAFF.

The rearrangement joins TRBV11-2 to TRBJ2-2, with D perhaps assigned TRBD1 or TRBD2 (6 bases each). This CDR3 contains 22 residues. Trimming cost V 3 bases and J 3 bases, with 32 bases left between them. Germline assignment: CDR1 SGHAT and CDR2 FQNNGV. The CDR3 here is CASSFRGSPRDTGVRDTGELFF. The DNA of the CDR3 is TGTGCCAGCAGCTTTCGTGGCTCTCCTCGGGACACGGGGGTCAGGGACACCGGGGAGCTGTTTTTT.

V gene TRBV7-2 combines with J gene TRBJ1-6; the match to TRBD1 covers 9 bases. CDR3 length: 16 amino acids. Germline CDR1 SGHTA, CDR2 FQGNSA. Trimming cost V 2 bases and J 10 bases; bases outside gene matches: 9. The CDR3, as DNA: TGTGCCAGCAGCTTATCCCGCGGGACAGGGACATCACCCCTCCACTTT. Encoded protein: CASSLSRGTGTSPLHF.

The sample holds many counts of this clonotype. The rearrangement uses TRBV5-1 and TRBJ2-3; 8 bases match TRBD2. Looked up from germline, CDR1 is SGHRS and CDR2 is YFSETQ. CDR3 length: 14 residues. J was trimmed by 4 bases and V by 5 bases; bases with no gene match: 6. The CDR3 region is CASSRGGPADTQYF. For the CDR3, the DNA is TGCGCCAGCAGTCGGGGGGGCCCCGCAGATACGCAGTATTTT.

The chain combines TRBV21-1 with TRBJ2-7; no DNA check was done on the table's D call, TRBD1. TRBV21-1 represents a pseudogene. The CDR3 is 12 residues long. The CDR3 reads CASSRGPYEQYV. CDR3 in DNA: TGTGCCAGCAGCAGGGGGCCCTACGAGCAGTACGTC.

This clonotype has a count of ten or more. This chain connects TRBV5-1 to TRBJ2-1, with 9 nucleotides matching TRBD1. Per the germline V gene, CDR1 is SGHRS and CDR2 is YFSETQ. Trimming at V came to 4 bases and at J to 2 bases, leaving 4 bases not matched to a gene. The CDR3 extends over 15 amino acids. The CDR3 sequence: CASSTTGGPYNEQFF. As DNA, the CDR3 is TGCGCCAGCAGCACTACAGGGGGCCCCTACAATGAGCAGTTCTTC.

The sample holds many counts of this clonotype. The chain couples TRBV6-5 to TRBJ1-1; 7 bases align to TRBD1. There are 12 residues in the CDR3. Germline V lookup: CDR1 MNHEY, CDR2 SVGAGI. With V trimmed by 6 bases and J by 12 bases, 10 bases remained unmatched. The CDR3 bases are TGTGCCAGCAGCCGACGGGACAGTAGGTCTTTCTTT. Translation gives CASSRRDSRSFF.

This clonotype has at least ten counts. The rearrangement uses TRBV7-9 and TRBJ2-2; perhaps TRBD1 as D (6 bases). Germline assignment: CDR1 SEHNR and CDR2 FQNEAQ (reference sequence). Trimming stripped 5 bases from V and 6 bases from J, with 16 bases between. The CDR3 covers 15 residues. This CDR3 is CASSPTLQGSGELFF. CDR3 DNA sequence: TGTGCCAGCAGCCCGACGTTACAGGGTTCCGGGGAGCTGTTTTTT.

This clonotype is a singleton in its sample. The V call is TRBV20-1, the J call TRBJ2-1; TRBD2 agrees at 11 bases. The trim removed 6 bases at V and 3 bases at J, leaving 13 bases unmatched. The germline CDR1 and CDR2 sequences are DFQATT and SNEGSKA (reference sequence). This CDR3 comprises 17 residues. CDR3 amino acids: CSARGLAGGGIYNEQFF. The CDR3 DNA reads TGCAGTGCAAGGGGTCTAGCGGGGGGCGGAATCTACAATGAGCAGTTCTTC.

The chain has TRBV7-2 and TRBJ1-2, with D possibly matching TRBD1 (5 bases). The CDR3 has 17 amino acids. Trimming pared 5 bases from V and 7 bases from J, leaving 26 bases between. Germline V gene sequence: CDR1 SGHTA, CDR2 FQGNSA. The CDR3: CASSQTLAEGGDRGYTF. The CDR3 bases are TGTGCCAGCAGCCAGACGCTCGCCGAGGGTGGGGACCGTGGCTACACCTTC.

DNA of the CDR3: TGTGCCAGCAGTTCCGGGACGACAGGGCATCAGCCCCAGCATTTT. This translates into CASSSGTTGHQPQHF. The chain employs TRBV2 and TRBJ1-5, with 7 bases that match TRBD1. The CDR3 spans 15 residues. The germline gives CDR1 SNHLY, CDR2 FYNNEI. V dropped 5 bases and J dropped 5; count of bases not matched to a gene: 9.

This clonotype was seen a handful of times. The chain joins TRBV7-2 to TRBJ1-6; D may be TRBD1 (5 bases). Per the germline V gene, CDR1 is SGHTA and CDR2 is FQGNSA. The CDR3 length is 15 residues. Trimming took off 5 bases at V and 5 bases at J, with 13 bases between the two ends. The CDR3: CASSANIQDNSPLHF. The CDR3 DNA sequence: TGTGCCAGCAGCGCAAATATACAGGATAATTCACCCCTCCACTTT.